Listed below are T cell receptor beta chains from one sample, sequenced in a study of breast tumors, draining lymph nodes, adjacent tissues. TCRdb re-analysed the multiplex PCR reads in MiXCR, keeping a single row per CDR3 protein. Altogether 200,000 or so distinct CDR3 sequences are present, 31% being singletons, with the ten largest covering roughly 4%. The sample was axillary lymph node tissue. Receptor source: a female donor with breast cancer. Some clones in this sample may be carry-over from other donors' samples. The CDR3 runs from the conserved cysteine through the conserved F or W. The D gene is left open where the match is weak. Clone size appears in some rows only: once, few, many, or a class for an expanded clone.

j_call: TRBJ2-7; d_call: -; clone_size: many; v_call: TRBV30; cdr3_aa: CAWSRQAGHEQYF; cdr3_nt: TGTGCCTGGAGCAGGCAGGCGGGGCACGAGCAGTACTTC
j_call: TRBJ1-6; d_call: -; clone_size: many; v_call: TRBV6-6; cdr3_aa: CASSYREPNSPLHF; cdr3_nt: TGTGCCAGCAGTTACCGAGAACCAAATTCACCCCTCCACTTT
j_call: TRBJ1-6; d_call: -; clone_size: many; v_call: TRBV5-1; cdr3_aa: CASSLGGGLNNSPLHF; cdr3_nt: TGCGCCAGCAGCTTGGGAGGGGGGCTGAATAATTCACCCCTCCACTTT
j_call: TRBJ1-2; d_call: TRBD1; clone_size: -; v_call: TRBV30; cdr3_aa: CAWSFGTGLGYTF; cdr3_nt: TGTGCCTGGAGCTTCGGGACAGGGCTTGGCTACACCTTC
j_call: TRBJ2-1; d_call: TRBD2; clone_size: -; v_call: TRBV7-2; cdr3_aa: CASSRGTSGGPSSYNEQFF; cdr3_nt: TGTGCCAGCAGCCGGGGGACTAGCGGGGGCCCCAGCTCCTACAATGAGCAGTTCTTC
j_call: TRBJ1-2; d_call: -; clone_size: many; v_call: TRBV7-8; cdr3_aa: CASKPSWGDYGYTF; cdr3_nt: TGTGCCAGCAAACCCTCGTGGGGGGACTATGGCTACACCTTC
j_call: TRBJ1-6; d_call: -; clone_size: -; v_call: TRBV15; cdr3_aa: CATSRENFPLHF; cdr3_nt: TGTGCCACCAGCCGCGAAAATTTCCCCCTCCACTTT
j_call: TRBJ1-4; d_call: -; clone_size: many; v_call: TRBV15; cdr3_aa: CATSREGSFNEKLFF; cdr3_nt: TGTGCCACCAGCAGAGAAGGGTCTTTTAATGAAAAACTGTTTTTT
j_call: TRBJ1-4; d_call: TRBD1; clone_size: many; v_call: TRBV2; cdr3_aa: CASSGQGLEKLFF; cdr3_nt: TGTGCCAGCAGTGGACAGGGGTTGGAAAAACTGTTTTTT
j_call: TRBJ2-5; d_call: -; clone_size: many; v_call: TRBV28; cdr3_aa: CATWGETQYF; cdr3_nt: TGTGCCACATGGGGGGAGACCCAGTACTTC
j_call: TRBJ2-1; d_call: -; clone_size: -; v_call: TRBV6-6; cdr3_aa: CASSSLRDKDNEQFF; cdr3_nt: TGTGCCAGCAGTTCCCTCCGGGACAAGGATAATGAGCAGTTCTTC
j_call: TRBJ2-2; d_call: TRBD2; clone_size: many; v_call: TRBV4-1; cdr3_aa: CASSQVGGVATGELFF; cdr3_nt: TGCGCCAGCAGCCAAGTTGGGGGGGTGGCCACCGGGGAGCTGTTTTTT
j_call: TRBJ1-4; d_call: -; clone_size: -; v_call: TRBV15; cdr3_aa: CATSKGREGEKLFF; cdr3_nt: TGTGCCACCAGCAAAGGACGGGAGGGTGAAAAACTGTTTTTT
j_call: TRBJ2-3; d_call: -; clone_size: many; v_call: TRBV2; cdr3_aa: CASSRQLTDTQYF; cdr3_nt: TGTGCCAGCAGCCGACAGCTCACAGATACGCAGTATTTT
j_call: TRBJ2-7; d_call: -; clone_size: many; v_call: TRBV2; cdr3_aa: CASSNRDFAYEQYF; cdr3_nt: TGTGCCAGCAGTAATAGGGACTTCGCCTACGAGCAGTACTTC
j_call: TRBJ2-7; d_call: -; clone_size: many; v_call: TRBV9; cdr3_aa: CASSGPLSRGEQYF; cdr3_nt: TGTGCCAGCAGCGGCCCCCTGTCGAGGGGCGAGCAGTACTTC
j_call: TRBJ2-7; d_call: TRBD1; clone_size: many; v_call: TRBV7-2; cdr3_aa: CASSEDRGYEQYF; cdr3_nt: TGTGCCAGCAGCGAAGACAGGGGCTACGAGCAGTACTTC
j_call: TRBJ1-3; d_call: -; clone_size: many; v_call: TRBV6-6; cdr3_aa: CASSYLRGGSGNTIYF; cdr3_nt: TGTGCCAGCAGTTATCTCCGGGGGGGAAGTGGAAACACCATATATTTT
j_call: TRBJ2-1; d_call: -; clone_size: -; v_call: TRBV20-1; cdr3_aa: CSAAYYLGEDEQFF; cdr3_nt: TGCAGTGCTGCTTACTACTTAGGGGAGGATGAGCAGTTCTTC
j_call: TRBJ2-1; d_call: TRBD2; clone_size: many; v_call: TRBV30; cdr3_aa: CAWGSGGADEQFF; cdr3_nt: TGTGCCTGGGGAAGCGGGGGGGCAGATGAGCAGTTCTTC
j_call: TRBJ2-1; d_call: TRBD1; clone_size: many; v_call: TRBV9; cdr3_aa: CASSVVGGGEQFF; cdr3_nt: TGTGCCAGCAGCGTAGTAGGGGGCGGTGAGCAGTTCTTC
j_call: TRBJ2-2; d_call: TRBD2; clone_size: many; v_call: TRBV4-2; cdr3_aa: CASSQGASGRYDTGELFF; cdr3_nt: TGTGCCAGCAGCCAAGGGGCTAGCGGGAGATACGACACCGGGGAGCTGTTTTTT
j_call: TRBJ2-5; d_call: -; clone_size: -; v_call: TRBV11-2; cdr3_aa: CASSGAGGSGEAQYF; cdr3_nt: TGTGCCAGCAGCGGGGCAGGGGGATCCGGGGAGGCCCAGTACTTC
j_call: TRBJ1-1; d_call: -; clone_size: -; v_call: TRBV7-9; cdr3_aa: CASSFRGSMRPEAFF; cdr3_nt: TGTGCCAGCAGCTTCCGGGGTTCCATGCGTCCTGAAGCTTTCTTT
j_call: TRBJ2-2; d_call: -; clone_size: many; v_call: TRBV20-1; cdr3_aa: CSARDFKGGELFF; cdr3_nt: TGCAGTGCTAGAGATTTTAAGGGCGGGGAGCTGTTTTTT
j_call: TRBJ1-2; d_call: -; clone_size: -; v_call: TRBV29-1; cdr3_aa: CSAGQRTFTLGGYTF; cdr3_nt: TGCAGCGCCGGACAAAGGACCTTTACTTTGGGAGGCTACACCTTC
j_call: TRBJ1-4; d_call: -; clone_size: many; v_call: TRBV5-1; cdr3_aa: CASSFLGSTNEKLFF; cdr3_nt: TGCGCCAGCAGCTTTCTGGGGTCCACAAATGAAAAACTGTTTTTT
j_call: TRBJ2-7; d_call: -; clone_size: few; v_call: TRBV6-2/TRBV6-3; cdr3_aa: CASSPQRALYEQYF; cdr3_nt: TGTGCCAGCAGTCCCCAGCGGGCCCTCTACGAGCAGTACTTC
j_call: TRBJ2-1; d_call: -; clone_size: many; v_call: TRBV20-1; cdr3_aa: CSARLPGYNEQFF; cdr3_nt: TGCAGTGCTAGATTACCGGGGTACAATGAGCAGTTCTTC
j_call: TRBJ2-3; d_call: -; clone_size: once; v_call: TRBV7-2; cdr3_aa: CASTLGFSTDTQYF; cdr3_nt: TGTGCCAGCACCCTAGGTTTTAGCACAGATACGCAGTATTTT
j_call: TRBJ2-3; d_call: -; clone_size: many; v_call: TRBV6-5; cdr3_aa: CASSWTATSTDTQYF; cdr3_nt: TGTGCCAGCAGTTGGACAGCAACTAGCACAGATACGCAGTATTTT
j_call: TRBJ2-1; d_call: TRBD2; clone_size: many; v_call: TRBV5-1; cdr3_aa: CASSPTRGGGGYGHEQFF; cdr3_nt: TGCGCCAGCAGCCCAACCCGGGGAGGCGGGGGATACGGTCATGAGCAGTTCTTC
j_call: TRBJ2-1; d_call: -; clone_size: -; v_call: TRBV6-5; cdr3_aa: CATRPTYNEQFF; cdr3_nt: TGTGCCACCAGGCCTACCTACAATGAGCAGTTCTTC
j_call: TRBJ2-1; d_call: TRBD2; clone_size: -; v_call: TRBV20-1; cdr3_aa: CSARELAGVAPMFF; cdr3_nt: TGCAGTGCTAGAGAACTAGCGGGAGTGGCACCCATGTTCTTC
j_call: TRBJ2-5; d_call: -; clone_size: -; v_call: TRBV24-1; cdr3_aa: CATSDLGGRDQETQYF; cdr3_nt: TGTGCCACCAGTGATTTGGGGGGCCGTGACCAAGAGACCCAGTACTTC
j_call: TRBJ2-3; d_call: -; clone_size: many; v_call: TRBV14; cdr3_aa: CASSRLRVTDTQYF; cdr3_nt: TGTGCCAGCAGTCGACTCCGGGTCACAGATACGCAGTATTTT
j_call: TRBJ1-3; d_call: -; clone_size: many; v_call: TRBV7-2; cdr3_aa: CAIIRGSGNTIYF; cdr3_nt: TGTGCCATCATCAGGGGTTCAGGAAACACCATATATTTT
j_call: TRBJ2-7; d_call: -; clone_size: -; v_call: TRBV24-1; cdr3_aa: CATSVNAVAATYEQYF; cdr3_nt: TGTGCCACCAGTGTCAACGCGGTAGCGGCCACCTACGAGCAGTACTTC
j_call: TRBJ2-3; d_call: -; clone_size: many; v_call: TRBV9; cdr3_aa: CASSVGVTASTDTQYF; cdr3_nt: TGTGCCAGCAGCGTAGGGGTAACGGCTAGCACAGATACGCAGTATTTT
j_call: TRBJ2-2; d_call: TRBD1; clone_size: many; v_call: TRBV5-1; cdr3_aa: CASSSPGQMNTGELFF; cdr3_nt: TGCGCCAGCAGCTCCCCGGGACAGATGAACACCGGGGAGCTGTTTTTT
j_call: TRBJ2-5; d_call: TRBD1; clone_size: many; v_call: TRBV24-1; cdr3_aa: CATSDPTTGTGEETQYF; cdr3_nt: TGTGCCACCAGTGATCCTACAACCGGGACAGGGGAAGAGACCCAGTACTTC
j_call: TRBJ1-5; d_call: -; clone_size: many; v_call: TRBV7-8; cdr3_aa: CASSSLTGGQPQHF; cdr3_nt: TGTGCCAGCAGCTCCCTGACAGGCGGTCAGCCCCAGCATTTT
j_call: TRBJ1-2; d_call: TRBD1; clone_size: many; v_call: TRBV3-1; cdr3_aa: CASSRTGGQNYGYTF; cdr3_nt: TGTGCCAGCAGCCGTACAGGGGGACAAAACTATGGCTACACCTTC
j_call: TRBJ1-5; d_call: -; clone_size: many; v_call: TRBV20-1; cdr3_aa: CSARPSLGPQHF; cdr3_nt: TGCAGTGCCAGGCCATCTTTGGGGCCCCAGCATTTT
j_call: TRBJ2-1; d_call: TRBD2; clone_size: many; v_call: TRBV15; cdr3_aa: CATSRTPWRLAGGHNEQFF; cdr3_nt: TGTGCCACCAGCAGAACACCCTGGCGACTAGCGGGGGGACACAATGAGCAGTTCTTC
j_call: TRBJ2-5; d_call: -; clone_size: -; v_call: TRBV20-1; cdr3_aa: CSALIQETQSF; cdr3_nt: TGCAGTGCTCTTATCCAAGAGACCCAGTCCTTC
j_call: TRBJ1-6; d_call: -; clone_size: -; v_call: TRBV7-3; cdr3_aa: CASSATSGPGPLHF; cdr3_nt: TGTGCCAGCAGCGCCACTAGCGGACCGGGACCCCTCCACTTT
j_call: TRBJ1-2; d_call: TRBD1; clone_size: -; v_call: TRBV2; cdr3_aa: CACSVTGGNYGYTF; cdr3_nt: TGTGCCTGCAGTGTGACAGGGGGAAACTATGGCTACACCTTC
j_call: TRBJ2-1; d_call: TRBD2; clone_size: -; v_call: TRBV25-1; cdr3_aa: CASKSTSGGNEQFF; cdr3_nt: TGTGCCAGCAAGTCAACTAGCGGCGGGAATGAGCAGTTCTTC
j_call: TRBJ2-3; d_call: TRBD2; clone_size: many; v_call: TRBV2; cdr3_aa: CASTLLAGGTDTQYF; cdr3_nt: TGTGCCAGCACCCTACTAGCGGGGGGCACAGATACGCAGTATTTT
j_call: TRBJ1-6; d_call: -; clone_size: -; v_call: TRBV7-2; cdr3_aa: CASSLDTGTDSPLHF; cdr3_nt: TGTGCCAGCAGCTTAGATACAGGGACTGATTCACCCCTCCACTTT
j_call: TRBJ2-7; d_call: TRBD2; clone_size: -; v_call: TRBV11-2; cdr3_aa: CAGSLEAGGYEQYF; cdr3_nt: TGTGCCGGCAGCTTAGAAGCGGGAGGGTACGAGCAGTACTTC
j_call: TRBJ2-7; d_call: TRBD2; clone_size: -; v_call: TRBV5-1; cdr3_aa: CASSLQQAGAYEQYF; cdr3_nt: TGCGCCAGCAGCCTCCAGCAAGCGGGAGCCTACGAGCAGTACTTC
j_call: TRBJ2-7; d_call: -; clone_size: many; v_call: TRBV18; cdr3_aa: CASTPGEGAREQYF; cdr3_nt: TGTGCCAGTACTCCGGGAGAAGGGGCACGGGAGCAGTACTTC
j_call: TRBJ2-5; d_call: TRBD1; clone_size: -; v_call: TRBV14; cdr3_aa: CASSPYRGQREEF; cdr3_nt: TGTGCCAGCAGCCCTTACAGGGGGCAGAGGGAGGAATTC
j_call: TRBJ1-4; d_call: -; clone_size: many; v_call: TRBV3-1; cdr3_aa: CASSDGRPNEKLFF; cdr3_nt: TGTGCCAGCAGCGACGGAAGGCCTAATGAAAAACTGTTTTTT
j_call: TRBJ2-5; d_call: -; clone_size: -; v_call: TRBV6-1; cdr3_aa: CASSEYGGETRYF; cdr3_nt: TGTGCCAGCAGTGAATACGGGGGCGAGACCCGGTACTTC
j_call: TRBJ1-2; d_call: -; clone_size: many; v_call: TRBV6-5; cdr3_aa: CASSYSTARENGYTF; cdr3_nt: TGTGCCAGCAGTTACTCTACGGCCCGAGAAAATGGCTACACCTTC
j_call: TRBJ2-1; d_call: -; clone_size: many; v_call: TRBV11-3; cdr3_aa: CASSLGATGANNEQFF; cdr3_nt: TGTGCCAGCAGCTTAGGGGCTACCGGGGCCAACAATGAGCAGTTCTTC
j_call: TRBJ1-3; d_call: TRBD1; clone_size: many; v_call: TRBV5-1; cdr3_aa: CASSSGGLSGNTIYF; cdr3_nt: TGCGCCAGCAGCTCAGGGGGCCTCTCTGGAAACACCATATATTTT